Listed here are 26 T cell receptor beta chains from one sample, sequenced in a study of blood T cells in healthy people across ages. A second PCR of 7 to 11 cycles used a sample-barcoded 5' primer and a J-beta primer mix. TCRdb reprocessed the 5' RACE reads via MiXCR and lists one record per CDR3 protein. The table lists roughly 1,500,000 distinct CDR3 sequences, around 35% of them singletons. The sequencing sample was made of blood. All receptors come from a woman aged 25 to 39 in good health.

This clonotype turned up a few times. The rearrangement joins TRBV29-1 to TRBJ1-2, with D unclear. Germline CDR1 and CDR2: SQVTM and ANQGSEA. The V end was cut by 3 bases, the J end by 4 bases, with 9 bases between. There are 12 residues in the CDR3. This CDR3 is CSVDLEGYGYTF. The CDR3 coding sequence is TGCAGCGTTGATCTGGAGGGCTATGGCTACACCTTC.

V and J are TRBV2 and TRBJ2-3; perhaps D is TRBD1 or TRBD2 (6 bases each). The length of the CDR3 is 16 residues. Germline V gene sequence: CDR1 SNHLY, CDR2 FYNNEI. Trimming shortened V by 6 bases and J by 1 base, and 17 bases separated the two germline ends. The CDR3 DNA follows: TGTGCCAGCAGGTTTTGGGGGGCCGGAGGCACAGATACGCAGTATTTT. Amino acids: CASRFWGAGGTDTQYF.

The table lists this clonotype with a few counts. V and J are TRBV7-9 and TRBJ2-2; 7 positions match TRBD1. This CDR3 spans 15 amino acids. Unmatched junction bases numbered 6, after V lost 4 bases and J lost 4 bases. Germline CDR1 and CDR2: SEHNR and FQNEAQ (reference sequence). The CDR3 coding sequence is TGTGCCAGCAGCTCCGACAGGGTCGGCACCGGGGAGCTGTTTTTT. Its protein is CASSSDRVGTGELFF.

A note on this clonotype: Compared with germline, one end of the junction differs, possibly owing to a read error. CDR3 sequence reads: CASSAQSGNTF. For the CDR3, the DNA is TGTGCCAGCAGCGCCCAGTCTGGCAACACCTTC. The chain is built from TRBV3-1 and TRBJ1-2; D is unclear. This CDR3 is 11 amino acids long. Germline CDR1 is LGHDT and CDR2 is YNNKEL (reference sequence).

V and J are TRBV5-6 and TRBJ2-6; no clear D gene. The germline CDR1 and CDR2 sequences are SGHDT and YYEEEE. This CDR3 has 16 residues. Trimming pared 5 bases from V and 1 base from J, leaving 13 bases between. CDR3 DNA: TGTGCCAGCAGTCTAGGCTTGATTTCTGGGGCCAACGTCCTGACTTTC. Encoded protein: CASSLGLISGANVLTF.

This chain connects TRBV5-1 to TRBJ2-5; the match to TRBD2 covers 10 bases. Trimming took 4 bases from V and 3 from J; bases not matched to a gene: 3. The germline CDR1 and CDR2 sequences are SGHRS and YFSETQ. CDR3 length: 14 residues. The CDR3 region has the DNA TGCGCCAGCAGCATTAGCGGGGGGAAAGAGACCCAGTACTTC. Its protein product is CASSISGGKETQYF.

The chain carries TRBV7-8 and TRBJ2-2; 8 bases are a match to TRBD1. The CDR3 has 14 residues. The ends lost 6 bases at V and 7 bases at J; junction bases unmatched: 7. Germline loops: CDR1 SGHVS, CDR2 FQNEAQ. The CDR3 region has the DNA TGTGCCAGCAGAAGGACAGGGCCCGGCGGGGAGCTGTTTTTT. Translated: CASRRTGPGGELFF.

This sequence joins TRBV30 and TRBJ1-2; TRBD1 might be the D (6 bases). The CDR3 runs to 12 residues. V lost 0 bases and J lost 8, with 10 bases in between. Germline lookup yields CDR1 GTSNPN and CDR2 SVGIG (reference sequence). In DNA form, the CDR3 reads TGTGCCTGGAGTGTAATCCAGGGGGGCTACACCTTC. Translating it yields CAWSVIQGGYTF.

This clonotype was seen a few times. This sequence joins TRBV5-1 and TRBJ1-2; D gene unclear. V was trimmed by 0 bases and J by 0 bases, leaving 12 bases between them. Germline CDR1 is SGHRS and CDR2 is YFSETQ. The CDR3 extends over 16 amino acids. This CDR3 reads CASSLGGGRTNYGYTF. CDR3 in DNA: TGCGCCAGCAGCTTGGGAGGTGGGAGAACTAACTATGGCTACACCTTC.

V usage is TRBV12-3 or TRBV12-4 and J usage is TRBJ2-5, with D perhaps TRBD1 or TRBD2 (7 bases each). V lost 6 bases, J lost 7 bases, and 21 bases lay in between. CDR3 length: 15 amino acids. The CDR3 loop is CASSLETGSGGTQYF. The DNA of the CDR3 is TGTGCCAGCAGCCTTGAGACAGGGTCGGGGGGGACCCAGTACTTC.

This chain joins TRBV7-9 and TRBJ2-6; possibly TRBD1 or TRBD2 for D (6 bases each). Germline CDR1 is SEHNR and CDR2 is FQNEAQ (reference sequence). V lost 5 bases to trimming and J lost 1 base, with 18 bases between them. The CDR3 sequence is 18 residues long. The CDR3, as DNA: TGTGCCAGCAGCCCCCTCCCGGGGGCTCAGTCTGGGGCCAACGTCCTGACTTTC. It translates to CASSPLPGAQSGANVLTF.

This CDR3 is CASSLYSGGYNEQFF. CDR3 DNA sequence: TGCGCCAGCAGCTTGTACTCGGGGGGATACAATGAGCAGTTCTTC. This chain joins TRBV5-1 and TRBJ2-1; TRBD2 matches 7 bases. Germline CDR1 reads SGHRS; CDR2 reads YFSETQ. After removal of 1 base from V and 4 bases from J, the junction contained 5 bases not matched to a gene. CDR3 size: 15 residues.

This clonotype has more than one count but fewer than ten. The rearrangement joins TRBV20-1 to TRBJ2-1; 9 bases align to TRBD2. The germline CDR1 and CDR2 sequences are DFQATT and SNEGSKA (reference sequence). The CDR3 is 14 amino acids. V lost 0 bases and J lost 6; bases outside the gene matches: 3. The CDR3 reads CSARDSGRANEQFF. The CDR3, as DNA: TGCAGTGCTAGAGATAGCGGGAGAGCCAATGAGCAGTTCTTC.

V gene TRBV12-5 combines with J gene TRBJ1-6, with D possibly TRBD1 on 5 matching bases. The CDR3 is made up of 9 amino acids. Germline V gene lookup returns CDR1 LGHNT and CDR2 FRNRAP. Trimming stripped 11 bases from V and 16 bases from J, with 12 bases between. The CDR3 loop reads CAWGPGLHF. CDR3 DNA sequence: TGTGCTTGGGGACCTGGACTCCACTTT.

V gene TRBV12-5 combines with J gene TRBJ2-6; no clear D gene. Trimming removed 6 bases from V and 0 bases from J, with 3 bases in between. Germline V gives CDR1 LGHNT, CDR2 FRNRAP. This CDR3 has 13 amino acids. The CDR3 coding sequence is TGTGCTAGTGGAGTCTCTGGGGCCAACGTCCTGACTTTC. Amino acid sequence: CASGVSGANVLTF.

The CDR3 DNA reads as TGTGCCACCAGTGATTACAGGGGTGAGACCCAGTACTTC. Residues: CATSDYRGETQYF. The chain uses TRBV24-1 and TRBJ2-5; TRBD1 agrees at 7 bases. The CDR3 is 13 amino acids. CDR1 is KGHDR, CDR2 SFDVKD, per germline. V trimming: 2 bases; J trimming: 5 bases; junction bases outside the gene matches: 1.

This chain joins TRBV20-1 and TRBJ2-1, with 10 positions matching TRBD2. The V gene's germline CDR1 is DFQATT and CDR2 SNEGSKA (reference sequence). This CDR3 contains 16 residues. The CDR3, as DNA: TGCAATGCCCTACTACGAAGGACTAGCGGATACAATGAGCAGTTCTTC. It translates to CNALLRRTSGYNEQFF.

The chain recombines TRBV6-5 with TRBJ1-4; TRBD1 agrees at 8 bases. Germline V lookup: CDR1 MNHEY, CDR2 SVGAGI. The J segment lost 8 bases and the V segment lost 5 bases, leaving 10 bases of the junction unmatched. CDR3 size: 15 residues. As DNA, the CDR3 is TGTGCCAGCAGTAACGGACAGGGCGTCGGAGAAAAACTGTTTTTT. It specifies CASSNGQGVGEKLFF.

The CDR3, as DNA: TGTGCCAGCAGTCCACTCTGGGACAGGGAGGGGGATACGCAGTATTTT. Protein product: CASSPLWDREGDTQYF. The gene calls are TRBV27 and TRBJ2-3, with 9 bases matching TRBD1. This CDR3 contains 16 residues. The trim removed 5 bases at V and 6 bases at J, leaving 12 bases unmatched. Germline lookup yields CDR1 MNHEY and CDR2 SMNVEV (reference sequence).

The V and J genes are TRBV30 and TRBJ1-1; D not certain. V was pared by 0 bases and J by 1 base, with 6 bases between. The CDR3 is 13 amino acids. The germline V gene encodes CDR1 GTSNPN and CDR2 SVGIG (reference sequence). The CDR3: CAWSVGSNTEAFF. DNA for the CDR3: TGTGCCTGGAGTGTAGGATCGAACACTGAAGCTTTCTTT.

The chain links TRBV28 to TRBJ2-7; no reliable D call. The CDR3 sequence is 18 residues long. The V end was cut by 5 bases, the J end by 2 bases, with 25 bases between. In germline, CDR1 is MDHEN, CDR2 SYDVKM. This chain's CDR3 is CASSIPSTGSLRPYEQYF. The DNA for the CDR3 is TGTGCCAGCAGTATTCCTTCCACCGGGTCACTCCGGCCCTACGAGCAGTACTTC.

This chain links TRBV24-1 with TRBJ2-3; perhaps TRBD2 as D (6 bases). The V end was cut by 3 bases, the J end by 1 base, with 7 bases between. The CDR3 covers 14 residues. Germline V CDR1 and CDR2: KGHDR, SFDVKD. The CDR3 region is CATSDKRGTDTQYF. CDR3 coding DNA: TGTGCCACCAGTGATAAGCGGGGCACAGATACGCAGTATTTT.

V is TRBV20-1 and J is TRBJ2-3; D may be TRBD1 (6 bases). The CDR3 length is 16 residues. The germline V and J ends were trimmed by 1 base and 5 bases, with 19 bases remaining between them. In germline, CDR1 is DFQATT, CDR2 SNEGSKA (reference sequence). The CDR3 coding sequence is TGCAGTGCTAGAGCCACTCAGGGGCTTGTTCTAGATACGCAGTATTTT. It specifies CSARATQGLVLDTQYF.

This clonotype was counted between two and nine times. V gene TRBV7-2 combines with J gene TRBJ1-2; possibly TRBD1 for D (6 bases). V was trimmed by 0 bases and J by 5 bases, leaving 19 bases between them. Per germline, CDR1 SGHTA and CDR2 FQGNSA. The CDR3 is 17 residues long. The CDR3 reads CASSLASGGGLPYGYTF. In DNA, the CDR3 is TGTGCCAGCAGCTTAGCTAGTGGGGGCGGTTTACCATATGGCTACACCTTC.

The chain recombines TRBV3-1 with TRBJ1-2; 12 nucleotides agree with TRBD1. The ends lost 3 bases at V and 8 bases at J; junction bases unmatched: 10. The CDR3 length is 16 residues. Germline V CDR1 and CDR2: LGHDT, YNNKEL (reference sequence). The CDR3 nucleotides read TGTGCCAGCAGCCATCGGTTGGGACAGGGGGCATACGGCTACACCTTC. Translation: CASSHRLGQGAYGYTF.

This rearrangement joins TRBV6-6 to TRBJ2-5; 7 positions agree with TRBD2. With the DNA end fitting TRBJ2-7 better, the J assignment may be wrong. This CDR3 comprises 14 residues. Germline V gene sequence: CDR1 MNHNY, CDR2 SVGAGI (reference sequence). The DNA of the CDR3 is TGTGCCGGCAACGAGAGGGAGGGCCGTGGCGAGCAGTACTTC. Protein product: CAGNEREGRGEQYF.